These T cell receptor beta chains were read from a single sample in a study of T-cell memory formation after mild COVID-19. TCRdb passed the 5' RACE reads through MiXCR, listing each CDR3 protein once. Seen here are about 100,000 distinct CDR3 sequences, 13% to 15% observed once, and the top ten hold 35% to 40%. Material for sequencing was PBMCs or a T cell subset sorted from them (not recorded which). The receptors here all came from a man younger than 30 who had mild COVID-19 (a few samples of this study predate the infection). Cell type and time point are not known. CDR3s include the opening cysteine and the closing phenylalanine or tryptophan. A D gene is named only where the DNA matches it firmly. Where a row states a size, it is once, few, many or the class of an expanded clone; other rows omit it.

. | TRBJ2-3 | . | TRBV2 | TGTGCCAGCAGTGACTGGGGATTCACAGATACGCAGTATTTT | CASSDWGFTDTQYF
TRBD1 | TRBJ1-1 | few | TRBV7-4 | TGTGCCAGCAGCTTAACCCGGGACAGGAAGAACACTGAAGCTTTCTTT | CASSLTRDRKNTEAFF
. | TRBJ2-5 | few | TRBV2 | TGTGCCAGCAGTGGAGGGTCCCAAGAGACCCAGTACTTC | CASSGGSQETQYF
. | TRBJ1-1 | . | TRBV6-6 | TGTGCCAGCAGTTACAGAATGACGGAGGGACGAACTGAAGCTTTCTTT | CASSYRMTEGRTEAFF
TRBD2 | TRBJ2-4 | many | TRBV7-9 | TGTGCCAGCAGCATTGGCCAGCGGGGGGACCTGGACATTCAGTACTTC | CASSIGQRGDLDIQYF
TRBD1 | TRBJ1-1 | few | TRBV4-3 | TGCGCCAGCAGCCAAGATGGAACAGGGGTGGGAAACACTGAAGCTTTCTTT | CASSQDGTGVGNTEAFF
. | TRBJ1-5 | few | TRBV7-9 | TGTGCCAGCAGCTCCGGGGCTGCGCAGCATTTT | CASSSGAAQHF
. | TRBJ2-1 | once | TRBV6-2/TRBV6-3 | TGTGCCAGCAGGCCGTTCCGGGGGCGTGAGCAGTTCTTC | CASRPFRGREQFF
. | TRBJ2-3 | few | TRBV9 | TGTGCCAGCAGCGGAATCGAGGGGACGCAGTATTTT | CASSGIEGTQYF
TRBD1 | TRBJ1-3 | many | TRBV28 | TGTGCCAGCAGTGACAGGGGGCTCTCTGGAAACACCATATATTTT | CASSDRGLSGNTIYF
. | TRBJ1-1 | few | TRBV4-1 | TGCGCCAGCAGCCATTTGGGGCTGGCTTTCTTT | CASSHLGLAFF
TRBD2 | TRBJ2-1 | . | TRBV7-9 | TGTGCCAGCAGCTTCGGACTAGTTGATAGTGAGCAGTTCTTC | CASSFGLVDSEQFF
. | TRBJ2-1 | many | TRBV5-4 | TGTGCCAGCAGCTCCCGGGACCACACCAACGGTGAGCAGTTCTTC | CASSSRDHTNGEQFF
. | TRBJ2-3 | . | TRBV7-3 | TGTGCCAGCAGCTTAACGGGGGCCATCACAGATACGCAGTATTTT | CASSLTGAITDTQYF
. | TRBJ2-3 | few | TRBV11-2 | TGTGCCAGCAGCCCACAAGCTTCATTGGGCCATAGTCGCACAGATACGCAGTATTTT | CASSPQASLGHSRTDTQYF
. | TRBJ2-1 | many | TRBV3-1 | TGTGCCAGCAGCCTAGGCGACCGGACCTACAATGAGCAGTTCTTC | CASSLGDRTYNEQFF
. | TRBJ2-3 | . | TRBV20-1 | TGCAGTGCTAGAATGCGAGGGGTCAGCTTGATAGATACGCAGTATTTT | CSARMRGVSLIDTQYF
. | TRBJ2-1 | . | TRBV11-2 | TGTGCCAGCAGCCCGGAAGTGGGGGGTGAGCAGTTCTTC | CASSPEVGGEQFF
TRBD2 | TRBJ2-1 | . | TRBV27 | TGTGCCAGTATACTAGCGGGGTCCAATGAGCAGTTCTTC | CASILAGSNEQFF
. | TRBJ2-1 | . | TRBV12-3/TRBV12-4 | TGTGCCAGCAGTAGAACGTCGGTCTATGAGCAGTTCTTC | CASSRTSVYEQFF
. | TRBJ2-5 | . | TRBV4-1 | TGCGCCAGCAGCCCAACAGGAGCCCTCCAAGAGACCCAGTACTTC | CASSPTGALQETQYF
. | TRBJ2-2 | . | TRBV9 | TGTGCCAGCAGCGTCGAAGGCAGCACCGGGGAGCTGTTTTTT | CASSVEGSTGELFF
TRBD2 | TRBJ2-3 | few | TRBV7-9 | TGTGCCAGCAGCTTACCCCTTTGGACTAGCGGGGGGGACACAGATACGCAGTATTTT | CASSLPLWTSGGDTDTQYF
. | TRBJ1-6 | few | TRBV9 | TGTGCCAGCAGCAAAGGACGTGCAAATTCACCCCTCCACTTT | CASSKGRANSPLHF
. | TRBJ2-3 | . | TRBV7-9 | TGTGCCAGCAGCGCCTGGGACAAATCGTGGGATACGCAGTATTTT | CASSAWDKSWDTQYF
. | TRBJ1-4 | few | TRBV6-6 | TGTGCCAGCAGTACTTGGGGGGCTAATGAAAAACTGTTTTTT | CASSTWGANEKLFF
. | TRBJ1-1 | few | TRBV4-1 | TGCGCCAGCAGCCAAGAATGGACTGAAGCTTTCTTT | CASSQEWTEAFF
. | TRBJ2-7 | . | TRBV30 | TGTGCCTGGAGTGGAAGTTGGGGGGCAAGCTCCTACGAGCAGTACTTC | CAWSGSWGASSYEQYF
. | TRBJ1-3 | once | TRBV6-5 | TGTGCCACTAGGGGGGCTGGAAACACCATATATTTT | CATRGAGNTIYF
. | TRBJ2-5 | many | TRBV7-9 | TGTGCCAGCAGCCCTGAGGGAGAGACCCAGTACTTC | CASSPEGETQYF
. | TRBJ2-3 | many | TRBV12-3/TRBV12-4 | TGTGCCAGCAGTTTTCTGGGGGCGGGGGAAGATACGCAGTATTTT | CASSFLGAGEDTQYF
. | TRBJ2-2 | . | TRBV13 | TGTGCCAGCAGCTCGTCCGACACCGGGGAGCTGTTTTTT | CASSSSDTGELFF
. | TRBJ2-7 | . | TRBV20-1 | TGCAGTGCCCGTGGGCTGGCGTCCTACGAGCAGTACTTC | CSARGLASYEQYF
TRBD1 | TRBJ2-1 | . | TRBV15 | TGTGCCACCAGGGGGACAGCTTACAATGAGCAGTTCTTC | CATRGTAYNEQFF
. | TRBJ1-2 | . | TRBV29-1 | TGCAGCGTTGGCGGGGGACACTCTGGCTACACCTTC | CSVGGGHSGYTF
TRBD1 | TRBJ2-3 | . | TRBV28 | TGTGCCAGCACCCGGAGCGAGGGGGCAAGGGATACGCAGTATTTT | CASTRSEGARDTQYF
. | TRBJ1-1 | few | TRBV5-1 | TGCGCCAGCACCTCGAGGGGCTCGAACACTGAAGCTTTCTTT | CASTSRGSNTEAFF
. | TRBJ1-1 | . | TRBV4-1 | TGCGCCAGCAATGACCCCCGGAGGGGGACCACTGAAGCTTTCTTT | CASNDPRRGTTEAFF
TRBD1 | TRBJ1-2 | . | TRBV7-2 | TGTGCCAGCAGCTCTGGACAGGGGGCAGGTGGCTACACCTTC | CASSSGQGAGGYTF
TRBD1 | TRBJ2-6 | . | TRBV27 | TGTGCCAGCAGCTTTGGGACAGTTGGGGCCAACGTCCTGACTTTC | CASSFGTVGANVLTF
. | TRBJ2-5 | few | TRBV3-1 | TGTGCCAGCAGCCAAGTGGTGGTCCAAGAGACCCAGTACTTC | CASSQVVVQETQYF
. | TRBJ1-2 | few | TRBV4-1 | TGCGCCAGCAGCGAGGGGGACGGTGATTCGGATGGCTACACCTTC | CASSEGDGDSDGYTF
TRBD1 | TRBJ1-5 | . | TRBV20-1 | TGCAGTGCTAAGGACAGGGGCAATCAGCCCCAGCATTTT | CSAKDRGNQPQHF
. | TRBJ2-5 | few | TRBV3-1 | TGTGCCAGCAGCCAAGAGCGGACCCAGTACTTC | CASSQERTQYF